These 32 T cell receptor beta chains came from one sample sequenced in a study of shared T cell receptors in the human thymus. TCRdb's table, derived via immunoSEQ multiplex PCR, lists solely in-frame clones and lacks some. The profile shows 650,000 to 950,000 clones, 70% to 90% of them singletons. The same data also went into a second study, on human thymus T cells.

Sample: thymocytes. The receptors derive from a girl in the first two years of life with a congenital heart defect.

This chain uses TRBV7-8 with TRBJ1-1; D is uncertain. The germline CDR1 and CDR2 sequences are SGHVS and FQNEAQ. Trimming cost V 5 bases and J 1 base, with 17 bases left between them. The CDR3 is 16 residues long. The CDR3 DNA is TGTGCCAGCAGCACACCCCGGTTGGGGAGGAACACTGAAGCTTTCTTT. Its translation is CASSTPRLGRNTEAFF.

V gene TRBV4-1 combines with J gene TRBJ2-7; 9 bases line up with TRBD1. The CDR3 contains 16 residues. The ends lost 4 bases at V and 5 bases at J; junction bases unmatched: 12. Germline values: CDR1 MGHRA, CDR2 YSYEKL. The CDR3 DNA reads as TGCGCCAGCAGCCCCCGCGCGGGACAGGGTGTGGACGAGCAGTACTTC. Its translation is CASSPRAGQGVDEQYF.

The rearrangement links TRBV27 to TRBJ2-5, with D possibly matching TRBD1 (5 bases). The J call is in doubt because the DNA end fits TRBJ2-7 better. Per germline, CDR1 MNHEY and CDR2 SMNVEV (reference sequence). CDR3 size: 15 residues. The CDR3 DNA reads as TGTGCCAGCAGACAAAACAGGCGATTCTCCTACGAGCAGTACTTC. It is translated as CASRQNRRFSYEQYF.

The V and J genes are TRBV10-3 and TRBJ2-7; TRBD2 aligns across 13 bases. CDR3 length: 14 amino acids. Losses at the gene ends were 6 bases for V and 3 bases for J; bases not matched to a gene: 2. Germline V lookup: CDR1 ENHRY, CDR2 SYGVKD. The CDR3 bases are TGTGCCATCAGAGGGACTAGCGGGGACTACGAGCAGTACTTC. Encoded protein: CAIRGTSGDYEQYF.

There are a few counts of this clone. This chain links TRBV20-1 with TRBJ1-1; D not resolved. This CDR3 contains 10 residues. CDR1 is DFQATT, CDR2 SNEGSKA, per germline (reference sequence). V dropped 8 bases and J dropped 1 base, with 5 bases sitting between them. Here the CDR3 DNA reads TGCAGTCCGTCGAACACTGAAGCTTTCTTT. Translated, it gives CSPSNTEAFF.

This chain uses TRBV2 with TRBJ2-1; 8 bases are shared with TRBD1. V gave up 8 bases and J gave up 7 bases; unmatched junction bases: 13. Germline V gene sequence: CDR1 SNHLY, CDR2 FYNNEI. The CDR3 has 15 amino acids. Here the CDR3 DNA reads TGTGCCAGCCCAGGGGGCTTGCTCTCGGATAATGAGCAGTTCTTC. This encodes CASPGGLLSDNEQFF. Full variable domain (remainder filled in from reference TRBV2 and TRBJ2-1): EPEVTQTPSHQVTQMGQEVILRCVPISNHLYFYWYRQILGQKVEFLVSFYNNEISEKSEIFDDQFSVERPDGSNFTLKIRSTKLEDSAMYFCASPGGLLSDNEQFFGPGTRLTVL.

The chain joins TRBV29-1 to TRBJ1-2, with 7 bases lining up with TRBD1. The V segment lost 0 bases and the J segment 1 base; nucleotides outside the gene matches: 5. The length of the CDR3 is 15 residues. Looked up from germline, CDR1 is SQVTM and CDR2 is ANQGSEA. As DNA, the CDR3 is TGCAGCGTTGAAGAGGTCTACAGGGGTAACTATGGCTACACCTTC. Amino acids: CSVEEVYRGNYGYTF.

This clone was recorded once. This sequence joins TRBV4-3 and TRBJ1-4; 7 bases are a match to TRBD1. The CDR3 consists of 14 residues. Looked up from germline, CDR1 is LGHNA and CDR2 is YSLEER. V lost 3 bases to trimming and J lost 5 bases; unmatched junction nucleotides: 3. The CDR3: CASSQGQSNEKLFF. CDR3 bases: TGCGCCAGCAGCCAGGGACAGAGCAATGAAAAACTGTTTTTT.

In this sample, this clone turned up a few times. The V and J genes are TRBV5-5 and TRBJ1-1; D is perhaps TRBD1 (5 bases). CDR1 SGHKS and CDR2 YYEKEE come from the germline V gene (reference sequence). The CDR3 sequence is 15 residues long. The ends were cut back, 4 bases at V and 3 bases at J, with 16 bases in the middle. CDR3 in amino acids: CASSPERGWDTEAFF. In DNA, the CDR3 is TGTGCCAGCAGCCCAGAAAGGGGCTGGGACACTGAAGCTTTCTTT.

The gene calls are TRBV5-4 and TRBJ2-5; perhaps TRBD2 as D (6 bases). Germline CDR1 is SGHNT and CDR2 is YYREEE (reference sequence). This CDR3 has 14 amino acids. V lost 6 bases and J lost 3, with 15 bases in between. The CDR3 spells CASTHAGGEETQYF. DNA for the CDR3: TGTGCCAGCACCCACGCCGGCGGGGAAGAGACCCAGTACTTC.

This sequence joins TRBV4-1 and TRBJ1-1; D perhaps matches TRBD1 (5 bases). V was pared by 4 bases and J by 3 bases, with 18 bases between. The CDR3 is made up of 16 amino acids. Germline CDR1 reads MGHRA; CDR2 reads YSYEKL. The CDR3 coding sequence is TGCGCCAGCAGCCCCCTCCGTGCGGGGGACTACACTGAAGCTTTCTTT. Its translation is CASSPLRAGDYTEAFF.

The rearrangement links TRBV27 to TRBJ2-5; the match to TRBD1 covers 11 bases. CDR1 is MNHEY, CDR2 SMNVEV, per germline (reference sequence). V lost 5 bases and J lost 4; bases outside the gene matches: 9. This CDR3 is 16 amino acids long. The CDR3 sequence: CASSLRVGQGGETQYF. The CDR3 DNA is TGTGCCAGCAGTCTCAGGGTGGGACAGGGGGGAGAGACCCAGTACTTC.

V is TRBV28 and J is TRBJ1-6; D is unresolved. This CDR3 has 16 residues. Trimming shortened V by 3 bases and J by 5 bases, and 14 bases separated the two germline ends. Germline CDR1 MDHEN, CDR2 SYDVKM. This CDR3 is CASSFRQVFNNSPLHF. CDR3 in DNA: TGTGCCAGCAGTTTTCGGCAGGTTTTTAATAATTCACCCCTCCACTTT.

This chain joins TRBV6-1 and TRBJ1-4; 7 nucleotides agree with TRBD1. There are 15 residues in the CDR3. Germline V gene data show CDR1 as MNHNS and CDR2 as SASEGT. Trimming took 0 bases from V and 7 from J; bases not matched to a gene: 5. The CDR3 reads CASSEARAGGEKLFF. DNA of the CDR3: TGTGCCAGCAGTGAAGCGCGGGCAGGGGGTGAAAAACTGTTTTTT.

This chain uses TRBV28 with TRBJ2-7; 7 bases are shared with TRBD1. Unmatched junction bases numbered 10, after V lost 5 bases and J lost 3 bases. The germline CDR1 and CDR2 sequences are MDHEN and SYDVKM. The CDR3 contains 15 residues. The chain's CDR3 is CASSTQGPKYYEQYF. As DNA, the CDR3 is TGTGCCAGCAGTACACAGGGGCCTAAGTACTACGAGCAGTACTTC.

V and J are TRBV6-5 and TRBJ2-7; D uncertain. The ends were cut back, 0 bases at V and 2 bases at J, with 8 bases in the middle. In germline, CDR1 is MNHEY, CDR2 SVGAGI. The CDR3 runs to 14 residues. Written as DNA, the CDR3 is TGTGCCAGCAGTTACTCGGGCAGAACCTACGAGCAGTACTTC. Protein product: CASSYSGRTYEQYF.

V and J are TRBV12-2 and TRBJ1-2; TRBD1 is taken as the D call from the table, unchecked against the DNA. TRBV12-2 is classified as a pseudogene. This CDR3 has 13 amino acids. In DNA, the CDR3 is TGTGCAAGTCGCACAGGGGGACGGTGTGGCTACACCTTC. Residues: CASRTGGRCGYTF.

This clone appeared once. The chain is built from TRBV30 and TRBJ2-3, with TRBD2 matching 7 bases. This CDR3 spans 16 amino acids. The V gene end was trimmed by 3 bases and the J gene end by 9 bases; junction bases not matched to a gene: 18. Germline V gene data show CDR1 as GTSNPN and CDR2 as SVGIG (reference sequence). CDR3 DNA: TGTGCCTGGAGAACATGGCGGGGGAGGGTTCCTTCCACGCAGTATTTT. It is translated as CAWRTWRGRVPSTQYF.

The chain is built from TRBV10-2 and TRBJ1-1; D uncertain. CDR3 length equals 14 residues. Trimming shortened V by 7 bases and J by 1 base, and 13 bases separated the two germline ends. Germline-derived CDR1 and CDR2 are WSHSY and SAAADI. The CDR3 DNA follows: TGCGCCAGCACTCTCCGGAGTCGGAACACTGAAGCTTTCTTT. Its translation is CASTLRSRNTEAFF.

The chain recombines TRBV5-8 with TRBJ1-1, with TRBD1 identical over 10 bases. CDR3 size: 14 residues. V was pared by 2 bases and J by 6 bases, with 4 bases of the junction left unmatched. Germline CDR1 is SGHTS and CDR2 is YDEGEE. Here the CDR3 DNA reads TGTGCCAGCAGCTTTCGGACAGGGGGACCTGAAGCTTTCTTT. This sequence encodes CASSFRTGGPEAFF.

The chain combines TRBV15 with TRBJ1-3, with 8 bases aligning to TRBD1. Per the germline V gene, CDR1 is LNHNV and CDR2 is YYDKDF (reference sequence). CDR3 length: 16 amino acids. Losses at the gene ends were 3 bases for V and 10 bases for J; bases not matched to a gene: 14. CDR3 region: CATSSPTGTGGVTIYF. The CDR3 DNA reads as TGTGCCACCAGCAGTCCTACCGGGACAGGCGGCGTAACCATATATTTT.

The genes are TRBV28 and TRBJ1-1, with 10 nucleotides matching TRBD1. The germline V gene has CDR1 MDHEN and CDR2 SYDVKM. CDR3 size: 18 residues. V lost 4 bases and J lost 0; bases outside the gene matches: 11. In DNA form, the CDR3 reads TGTGCCAGCAGTTCCCCCCCGACAGGGGGCGTCTTGAACACTGAAGCTTTCTTT. Amino acid sequence: CASSSPPTGGVLNTEAFF.

The count of this clone is one. The chain recombines TRBV28 with TRBJ2-7, with D maybe TRBD2 (5 bases). The V gene lost 4 bases and the J gene lost 4 bases, with 14 bases spanning the gap. CDR1 and CDR2 from the germline V gene are MDHEN and SYDVKM. The CDR3 is made up of 14 amino acids. CDR3 sequence (DNA): TGTGCCAGCAGTTCAGACTTGGGCGGGTACGAGCAGTACTTC. It encodes CASSSDLGGYEQYF.

The V and J genes are TRBV5-1 and TRBJ1-1; 7 nucleotides agree with TRBD1. This CDR3 spans 14 amino acids. Per germline, CDR1 SGHRS and CDR2 YFSETQ. With 0 bases clipped from V and 4 bases from J, the junction kept 3 bases outside the gene matches. As DNA, the CDR3 is TGCGCCAGCAGCTTGGCAGGGGGTAGCACTGAAGCTTTCTTT. Amino acids: CASSLAGGSTEAFF.

J is TRBJ1-5 and V is TRBV28; D is uncertain. CDR1 is MDHEN, CDR2 SYDVKM, per germline. CDR3 length: 15 amino acids. The ends were cut back, 6 bases at V and 7 bases at J, with 19 bases in the middle. The CDR3 sequence is CASSPRVEAGQPQHF. CDR3 DNA: TGTGCCAGCAGCCCGCGGGTCGAGGCGGGGCAGCCCCAGCATTTT. The complete variable domain, with remaining parts taken from reference TRBV28 and TRBJ1-5, reads DVKVTQSSRYLVKRTGEKVFLECVQDMDHENMFWYRQDPGLGLRLIYFSYDVKMKEKGDIPEGYSVSREKKERFSLILESASTNQTSMYLCASSPRVEAGQPQHFGDGTRLSIL.

The rearrangement uses TRBV6-5 and TRBJ1-4; D is uncertain. Germline V CDR1 and CDR2: MNHEY, SVGAGI. V dropped 5 bases and J dropped 0 bases, with 7 bases sitting between them. The CDR3 covers 14 residues. CDR3 nucleotides: TGTGCCAGCAGTCTCAGTGCAACTAATGAAAAACTGTTTTTT. It encodes CASSLSATNEKLFF.

This clone was recorded only once. This chain links TRBV27 with TRBJ2-5; TRBD2 agrees at 11 bases. The CDR3 covers 16 residues. Germline-derived CDR1 and CDR2 are MNHEY and SMNVEV (reference sequence). With 4 bases clipped from V and 3 bases from J, the junction kept 7 bases outside the gene matches. In DNA form, the CDR3 reads TGTGCCAGCAGTTCTCTAGCGGGGGGCCTAAAAGAGACCCAGTACTTC. Encoded protein: CASSSLAGGLKETQYF.

The chain joins TRBV6-5 to TRBJ2-7; D might be TRBD1 (6 bases). V shed 6 bases and J shed 1 base, with 16 bases lying between them. The CDR3 runs to 15 residues. Per germline, CDR1 MNHEY and CDR2 SVGAGI. The CDR3 nucleotides are TGTGCCAGCAGCCTTGCTTTGGGGGCTTCCTACGAGCAGTACTTC. Translating gives CASSLALGASYEQYF.

This chain uses TRBV4-1 with TRBJ2-7, with 7 bases lining up with TRBD1. CDR3 size: 15 residues. The V segment lost 4 bases and the J segment 2 bases; nucleotides outside the gene matches: 8. Germline lookup yields CDR1 MGHRA and CDR2 YSYEKL. Here the CDR3 reads CASSLSQGVTYEQYF. Here the CDR3 DNA reads TGCGCCAGCAGCCTAAGTCAGGGGGTTACCTACGAGCAGTACTTC.

The chain carries TRBV5-5 and TRBJ1-2, with TRBD1 matching over 7 bases. The CDR3 runs 14 residues. Germline V lookup: CDR1 SGHKS, CDR2 YYEKEE (reference sequence). Trimming removed 1 base from V and 5 bases from J; junction bases left unmatched: 5. The CDR3 region has the DNA TGTGCCAGCAGCTTGTATAGGGACAGATATGGCTACACCTTC. This translates into CASSLYRDRYGYTF. The variable domain in full, completed from reference TRBV5-5 and TRBJ1-2, reads DAGVTQSPTHLIKTRGQQVTLRCSPISGHKSVSWYQQVLGQGPQFIFQYYEKEERGRGNFPDRFSARQFPNYSSELNVNALLLGDSALYLCASSLYRDRYGYTFGSGTRLTVV.

The V gene is TRBV7-6, the J gene TRBJ1-4, with D possibly being TRBD1 (5 bases). V lost 6 bases, J lost 5 bases, and 13 bases lay in between. Germline V gene sequence: CDR1 SGHVS, CDR2 FNYEAQ. The length of the CDR3 is 14 residues. The CDR3 spells CASSQQGCNEKLFF. The CDR3 DNA sequence: TGTGCCAGCAGTCAGCAGGGATGCAATGAAAAACTGTTTTTT.

The chain combines TRBV23-1 with TRBJ2-1, with no clear D. TRBV23-1 is designated an ORF whose function remains uncertain. The ends were cut back, 3 bases at V and 2 bases at J, with 11 bases in the middle. There are 15 residues in the CDR3. The CDR3 region has the DNA TGCGCCAGCAGTCATCCAGACAACCCCTACAATGAGCAGTTCTTC. It translates to CASSHPDNPYNEQFF.